This TCR beta chain stems from a study of blood T cell repertoires in COVID-19. The Seattle patients, enrolled during active infection, were followed longitudinally. The germline V gene has CDR1 MNHEY and CDR2 SVGAGI. Trimming took 0 bases from V and 2 from J, leaving 7 bases between them. The CDR3 loop spans 14 amino acids. Here immunoSEQ multiplex PCR was the method, and the copy in TCRdb shows in-frame clones only, minus some. This sample yields some 260,000 clones, of which about 87% are seen a single time; 10% to 13% belongs to the top ten. The chain has TRBV6-5 and TRBJ1-2; possibly TRBD1 for D (5 bases). The sequenced material came from peripheral blood. This receptor was taken from a woman between 70 and 85 years old with COVID-19, enrolled during active disease. CDR3 coding DNA: TGTGCCAGCAGTTACTCGGGGCAGAACTATGGCTACACCTTC. Protein: CASSYSGQNYGYTF.